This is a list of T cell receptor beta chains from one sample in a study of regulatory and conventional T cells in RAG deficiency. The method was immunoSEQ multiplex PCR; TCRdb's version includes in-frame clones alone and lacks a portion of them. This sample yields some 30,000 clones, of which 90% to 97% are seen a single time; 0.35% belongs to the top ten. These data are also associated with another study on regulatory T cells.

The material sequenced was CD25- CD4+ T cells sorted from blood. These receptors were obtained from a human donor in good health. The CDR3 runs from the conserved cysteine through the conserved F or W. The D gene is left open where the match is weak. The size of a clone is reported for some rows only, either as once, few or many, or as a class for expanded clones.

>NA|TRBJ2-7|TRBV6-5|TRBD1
CASSKDRGYEQYF
TGTGCCAGCAGCAAGGACAGGGGATACGAGCAGTACTTC
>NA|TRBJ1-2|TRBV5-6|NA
CASSLEEGRYGYTF
TGTGCCAGCAGCTTGGAGGAGGGAAGGTATGGCTACACCTTC
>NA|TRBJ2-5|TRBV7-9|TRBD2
CASSLTEGLAGGPPKTQYF
TGTGCCAGCAGCTTAACAGAGGGACTAGCGGGAGGACCTCCGAAGACCCAGTACTTC
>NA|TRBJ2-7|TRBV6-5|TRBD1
CASSSTGGRSYEQYF
TGTGCCAGCAGTTCGACAGGGGGCCGCTCCTACGAGCAGTACTTC
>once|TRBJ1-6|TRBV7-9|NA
CASSLATGYNSPLHF
TGTGCCAGCAGCTTAGCGACAGGCTATAATTCACCCCTCCACTTT
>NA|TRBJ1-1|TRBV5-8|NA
CASSLVALSDTEAFF
TGTGCCAGCAGCTTGGTGGCGCTAAGCGACACTGAAGCTTTCTTT
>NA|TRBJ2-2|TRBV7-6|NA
CASSLEAAGDTGELFF
TGTGCCAGCAGCTTAGAGGCCGCAGGGGACACCGGGGAGCTGTTTTTT
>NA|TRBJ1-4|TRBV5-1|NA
CASSKGHQANEKLFF
TGCGCCAGCAGCAAGGGACATCAAGCTAATGAAAAACTGTTTTTT
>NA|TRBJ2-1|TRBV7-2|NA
CASSSPTGNYNEQFF
TGTGCCAGCAGCTCCCCAACAGGGAACTACAATGAGCAGTTCTTC
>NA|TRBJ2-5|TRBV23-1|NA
CASSLAGGDWAQYF
TGCGCCAGCAGTCTCGCCGGGGGTGATTGGGCCCAGTACTTC
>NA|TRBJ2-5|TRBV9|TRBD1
CASSVEGQGPGAQYF
TGTGCCAGCAGCGTAGAGGGACAGGGTCCGGGGGCCCAGTACTTC
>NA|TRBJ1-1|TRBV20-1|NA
CSAPDSTEAFF
TGCAGTGCTCCCGACTCCACTGAAGCTTTCTTT
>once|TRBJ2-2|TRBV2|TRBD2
CASKAGGYAGELFF
TGTGCCAGCAAGGCGGGAGGTTACGCCGGGGAGCTGTTTTTT
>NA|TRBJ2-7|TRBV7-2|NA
CASSSLGASRFQEQYF
TGTGCCAGCAGCTCCTTAGGCGCCTCTAGATTTCAGGAGCAGTACTTC
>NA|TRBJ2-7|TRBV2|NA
CASSPSYEQYF
TGTGCCAGCAGCCCTTCCTACGAGCAGTACTTC
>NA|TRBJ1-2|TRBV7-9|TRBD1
CASSVGQGDNYGYTF
TGTGCCAGCAGCGTTGGACAGGGCGATAACTATGGCTACACCTTC
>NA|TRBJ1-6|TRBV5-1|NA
CASSLGQTSSYNSPLHF
TGCGCCAGCAGCTTGGGACAGACGAGCTCCTATAATTCCCCCCTCCACTTT
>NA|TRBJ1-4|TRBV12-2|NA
CASRPNLAAGGQTNEKLFF
TGTGCAAGTCGCCCTAACCTGGCGGCAGGGGGACAAACTAATGAAAAACTGTTTTTT
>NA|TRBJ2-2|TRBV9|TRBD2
CASSPGLAGKITGELFF
TGTGCCAGCAGCCCAGGACTAGCGGGAAAGATTACCGGGGAGCTGTTTTTT
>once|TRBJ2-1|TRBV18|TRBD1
CASSPDRNYNEQFF
TGTGCCAGCTCACCGGACAGGAACTACAATGAGCAGTTCTTC
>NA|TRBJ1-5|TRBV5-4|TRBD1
CASSTAGGQPQHF
TGTGCCAGCAGCACAGCAGGGGGTCAGCCCCAGCATTTT
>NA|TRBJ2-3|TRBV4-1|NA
CASSQDTSRSTDTQYF
TGCGCCAGCAGCCAAGATACTAGCAGGAGCACAGATACGCAGTATTTT
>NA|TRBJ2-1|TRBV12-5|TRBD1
CASGSLRQGFYNEQFF
TGTGCTAGTGGTTCCCTGAGACAGGGGTTTTACAATGAGCAGTTCTTC
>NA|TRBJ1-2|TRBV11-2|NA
CASSPLRRGLYYGYTF
TGTGCCAGCAGCCCATTAAGGAGGGGTCTCTACTATGGCTACACCTTC
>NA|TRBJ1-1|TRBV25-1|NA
CASSEHRSNTEAFF
TGTGCCAGCAGTGAACACAGGTCGAACACTGAAGCTTTCTTT
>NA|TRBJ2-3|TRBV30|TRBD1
CAWSGDRGTDTQYF
TGTGCCTGGAGTGGGGACAGGGGTACAGATACGCAGTATTTT
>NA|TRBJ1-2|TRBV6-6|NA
CAISSTYGYTF
TGTGCCATCTCGAGTACCTATGGCTACACCTTC
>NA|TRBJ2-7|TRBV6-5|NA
CASSYNDPGQNYEQYF
TGTGCCAGCAGTTATAACGACCCAGGACAGAACTACGAGCAGTACTTC
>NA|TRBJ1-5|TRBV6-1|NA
CASSERQPQHF
TGTGCCAGCAGTGAGCGGCAGCCCCAGCATTTT
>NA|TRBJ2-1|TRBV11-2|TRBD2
CASSPSWTSGGNEQFF
TGTGCCAGCAGCCCAAGCTGGACTAGCGGGGGCAATGAGCAGTTCTTC
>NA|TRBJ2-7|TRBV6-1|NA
CASSVRGASSYEQYF
TGTGCCAGCAGTGTTCGGGGGGCAAGCTCCTACGAGCAGTACTTC